The clone carrying this T cell receptor (beta chain) has only one observation. The antigen is not known. This specimen belongs to a study of cytomegalovirus exposure and HLA in healthy donors. Study-wide points: Within the data, a cluster of highly shared sequence variants was likely a sequencing artifact.

13 Jbeta primers and 60 Vbeta primers were used for the PCR. The assay was immunoSEQ multiplex PCR, and TCRdb's table has in-frame clones only and misses some. The sample lists some 67,000 clones, 75% occurring once. Germline values: CDR1 SGHDT, CDR2 YYEEEE. The CDR3 is made up of 14 amino acids. With 6 bases removed from V and 4 bases from J, the gap between germline ends came to 14 bases. The chain carries TRBV5-6 and TRBJ1-5, with D maybe TRBD1 (5 bases). This clonotype was obtained from a man between 60 and 75 years old in good health and CMV-seropositive. Specimen: PBMCs. The CDR3 sequence: CASTSLRDNQPQHF. Here the CDR3 DNA reads TGTGCCAGCACCTCCCTCAGGGATAATCAGCCCCAGCATTTT. The variable domain in full, completed from reference TRBV5-6 and TRBJ1-5, reads DAGVTQSPTHLIKTRGQQVTLRCSPKSGHDTVSWYQQALGQGPQFIFQYYEEEERQRGNFPDRFSGHQFPNYSSELNVNALLLGDSALYLCASTSLRDNQPQHFGDGTRLSIL.